This entry features one T cell receptor (beta chain) sequence. The sample belongs to a study of technical replicates of blood from four donors. Profiling relied on immunoSEQ multiplex PCR, and the TCRdb table lists in-frame clones only, not all of them. The sample has 45,000 to 60,000 clones, approximately 95% seen once; the top ten hold approximately 2.9%. Germline V lookup: CDR1 KGHSH, CDR2 LQKENI. The CDR3 has 11 amino acids. With 3 bases removed from V and 3 bases from J, the gap between germline ends came to 3 bases. The V call is TRBV18, the J call TRBJ2-7, with no clear D. This TCR came from a human donor in good health. Some clones in this sample may be carry-over from other donors' samples. The source material was PBMCs. As DNA, the CDR3 is TGTGCCAGCTCACCCCTCTACGAGCAGTACTTC. Its protein product is CASSPLYEQYF.